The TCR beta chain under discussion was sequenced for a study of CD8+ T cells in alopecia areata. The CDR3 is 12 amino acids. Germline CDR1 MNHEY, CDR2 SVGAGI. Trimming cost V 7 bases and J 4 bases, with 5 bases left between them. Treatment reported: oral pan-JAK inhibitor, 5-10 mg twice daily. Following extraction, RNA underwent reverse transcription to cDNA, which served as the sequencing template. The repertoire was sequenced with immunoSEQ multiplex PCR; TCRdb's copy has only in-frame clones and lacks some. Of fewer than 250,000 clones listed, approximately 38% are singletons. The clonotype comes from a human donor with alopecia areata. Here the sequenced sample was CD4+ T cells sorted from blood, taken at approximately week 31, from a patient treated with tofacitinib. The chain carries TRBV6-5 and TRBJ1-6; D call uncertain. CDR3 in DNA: TGTGCCAGCAATACTTATAATTCACCCCTCCACTTT. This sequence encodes CASNTYNSPLHF.